The 10 T cell receptor beta chains below were found in one sample sequenced in a study of blood T cell repertoires in COVID-19. Some clones are missing from TCRdb's copy, which holds only in-frame ones; the method was immunoSEQ multiplex PCR. This sample has approximately 280,000 clones, with 75% to 85% found just once. The material sequenced was peripheral blood. The origin of the receptors is a man aged 50-59 years with active or convalescent COVID-19.

The chain carries TRBV24-1 and TRBJ1-1; 9 bases line up with TRBD1. Germline trimming cut 8 bases from V and 1 base from J; bases unmatched to any gene: 13. This CDR3 spans 17 amino acids. CDR1 and CDR2 from the germline V gene are KGHDR and SFDVKD. The CDR3 spells CATISRDRVFENTEAFF. The CDR3 region has the DNA TGTGCCACCATTTCCCGGGACAGGGTATTTGAGAACACTGAAGCTTTCTTT.

The V gene is TRBV27, the J gene TRBJ2-5; tentative D call: TRBD1 (6 bases). CDR1 is MNHEY, CDR2 SMNVEV, per germline (reference sequence). The CDR3 extends over 14 amino acids. V was cut by 5 bases and J by 0 bases, with 10 bases left in between. CDR3 residues: CASSLTGNQETQYF. The CDR3 nucleotides read TGTGCCAGCAGTCTGACAGGCAACCAAGAGACCCAGTACTTC.

V and J are TRBV24-1 and TRBJ2-3; D is perhaps TRBD2 (6 bases). Between the trimmed V and J ends, which lost 0 bases and 1 base, there was a span of 7 bases. The CDR3 runs 15 residues. Germline V gives CDR1 KGHDR, CDR2 SFDVKD. The CDR3 DNA sequence: TGTGCCACCAGTGATTTGCCTAGCGGCACAGATACGCAGTATTTT. Protein product: CATSDLPSGTDTQYF.

The chain carries TRBV11-2 and TRBJ2-7, with a tentative D call TRBD1 (6 bases). The CDR3 loop spans 18 amino acids. Germline V gene lookup returns CDR1 SGHAT and CDR2 FQNNGV. V lost 5 bases to trimming and J lost 0 bases, with 23 bases between them. The CDR3 DNA sequence: TGTGCCAGCAGCCCGACCGATTACAGGGTTGGGGGCTCCTACGAGCAGTACTTC. Amino acid sequence: CASSPTDYRVGGSYEQYF.

This chain joins TRBV12-5 and TRBJ2-3; D remains ambiguous. This CDR3 comprises 17 residues. Trimming took off 0 bases at V and 1 base at J, with 14 bases between the two ends. Germline lookup yields CDR1 LGHNT and CDR2 FRNRAP. The CDR3 loop reads CASGLVVQQRGTDTQYF. The DNA of the CDR3 is TGTGCTAGTGGTTTGGTGGTTCAACAGAGAGGCACAGATACGCAGTATTTT.

This clone was detected once. The chain carries TRBV11-2 and TRBJ1-1, with a tentative D call TRBD1 (5 bases). V lost 5 bases to trimming and J lost 9 bases, with 13 bases between them. Germline CDR1 and CDR2: SGHAT and FQNNGV. The CDR3 extends over 12 amino acids. The CDR3 sequence is CASSPAGTKAFF. The CDR3 nucleotides are TGTGCCAGCAGCCCGGCCGGGACTAAAGCTTTCTTT.

The chain carries TRBV4-1 and TRBJ2-3, with D possibly matching TRBD2 (6 bases). The CDR3 runs to 15 residues. Germline CDR1 reads MGHRA; CDR2 reads YSYEKL. Trimming took 4 bases from V and 1 from J, leaving 12 bases between them. The CDR3 is CASSREASRTDTQYF. The CDR3 region has the DNA TGCGCCAGCAGCCGGGAGGCGAGCCGCACAGATACGCAGTATTTT.

Here the CDR3 DNA reads TGCGCCAGCAGTCTACTAGGAGCGGTACTCTCCTACGAGCAGTACTTC. It specifies CASSLLGAVLSYEQYF. This chain uses TRBV23-1 with TRBJ2-7; D might be TRBD2 (5 bases). TRBV23-1 is an ORF; its function is uncertain. With 4 bases removed from V and 0 bases from J, the gap between germline ends came to 16 bases. The CDR3 runs 16 residues.

The V call is TRBV27, the J call TRBJ1-5; possibly TRBD1 for D (5 bases). Germline CDR1 MNHEY, CDR2 SMNVEV (reference sequence). The CDR3 is 13 amino acids. The V gene lost 6 bases and the J gene lost 4 bases, with 10 bases spanning the gap. In DNA form, the CDR3 reads TGTGCCAGCAGGAGACAGCAAAATCAGCCCCAGCATTTT. Its translation is CASRRQQNQPQHF.

This clone was detected once. The CDR3 DNA is TGTGCCAGCAGCTTATCCGGGACAGGGAGTTATGGCTACACCTTC. The encoded protein is CASSLSGTGSYGYTF. V gene TRBV7-9 combines with J gene TRBJ1-2; 9 positions match TRBD1. This CDR3 has 15 amino acids. Trimming removed 2 bases from V and 5 bases from J; junction bases left unmatched: 6. CDR1 is SEHNR, CDR2 FQNEAQ, per germline (reference sequence).